This record looks at one TCR beta chain sequence and its context. Authors' processing steps: Estimated nucleated cell counts came from reference gene primer amplification. The data were produced by immunoSEQ multiplex PCR, yet TCRdb's version contains in-frame clones alone and is incomplete. The V and J calls and clone size were taken over from that table, and D and trimming were inferred from the DNA. The sample carries around 170,000 clones, 86% recorded once. This sample was taken from a study of blood T cell repertoires in COVID-19. Looking at the study overall: T cells, B-cell-depleted T cells, or PBMCs provided the cDNA or gDNA that served as material.

The CDR3 has 16 residues. Trimming at V came to 4 bases and at J to 2 bases, leaving 9 bases not matched to a gene. Germline lookup yields CDR1 LGHDT and CDR2 YNNKEL (reference sequence). The sequenced sample consisted of peripheral blood. The chain carries TRBV3-1 (or the pseudogene TRBV3-2) and TRBJ2-7; 9 nucleotides match TRBD2. This clonotype was obtained from a man aged 45 to 65 with active or convalescent COVID-19. CDR3 coding DNA: TGTGCCAGCAGCCGGTTTCTAGCGGGACTCCCCTACGAGCAGTACTTC. Protein: CASSRFLAGLPYEQYF.